Below are 21 T cell receptor beta chains sequenced from a single sample in a study of blood T cell repertoires in COVID-19. Repertoires were generated with immunoSEQ multiplex PCR, while TCRdb's copy carries only in-frame clones and drops some. Seen here are about 160,000 clones, about 90% observed once, and the top ten hold approximately 4.9%. Sequencing was done on a sample of peripheral blood. Receptors originate from a man under 40 with COVID-19, enrolled during active disease.

The chain uses TRBV18 and TRBJ1-4, with 9 bases that match TRBD1. Per the germline V gene, CDR1 is KGHSH and CDR2 is LQKENI. The junction had 3 bases not matched to a gene; V was cut back by 2 bases and J by 8 bases. The length of the CDR3 is 14 residues. As DNA, the CDR3 is TGTGCCAGCTCACCATGGACAGGGGAAGAAAAACTGTTTTTT. It specifies CASSPWTGEEKLFF. The complete variable domain, with remaining parts taken from reference TRBV18 and TRBJ1-4, reads NAGVMQNPRHLVRRRGQEARLRCSPMKGHSHVYWYRQLPEEGLKFMVYLQKENIIDESGMPKERFSAEFPKEGPSILRIQQVVRGDSAAYFCASSPWTGEEKLFFGSGTQLSVL.

This chain connects TRBV7-8 to TRBJ2-7, with 9 bases aligning to TRBD1. Germline trimming cut 4 bases from V and 3 bases from J; bases unmatched to any gene: 7. Per germline, CDR1 SGHVS and CDR2 FQNEAQ. The CDR3 extends over 15 amino acids. CDR3 DNA: TGTGCCAGCAGCTCCGCACCGGGACAGGGCTACGAGCAGTACTTC. Translating gives CASSSAPGQGYEQYF. The full variable domain, rest sourced from reference TRBV7-8 and TRBJ2-7, is GAGVSQSPRYKVAKRGQDVALRCDPISGHVSLFWYQQALGQGPEFLTYFQNEAQLDKSGLPSDRFFAERPEGSVSTLKIQRTQQEDSAVYLCASSSAPGQGYEQYFGPGTRLTVT.

The V call is TRBV2, the J call TRBJ1-1, with 8 bases identical to TRBD1. The CDR3 is made up of 15 amino acids. The ends lost 3 bases at V and 1 base at J; junction bases unmatched: 4. Per germline, CDR1 SNHLY and CDR2 FYNNEI. CDR3 protein: CASSDGTGSNTEAFF. CDR3 nucleotide sequence: TGTGCCAGCAGTGATGGGACAGGATCGAACACTGAAGCTTTCTTT.

This clone was detected only once. The chain is built from TRBV19 and TRBJ1-1; perhaps TRBD1 as D (5 bases). CDR1 is LNHDA, CDR2 SQIVND, per germline (reference sequence). The CDR3 length is 15 residues. Between the trimmed V and J ends, which lost 2 bases and 4 bases, there was a span of 14 bases. This chain's CDR3 is CASSIRPGILTEAFF. In DNA, the CDR3 is TGTGCCAGTAGTATAAGGCCAGGGATTCTCACTGAAGCTTTCTTT. The full variable domain, completed using reference TRBV19 and TRBJ1-1, is DGGITQSPKYLFRKEGQNVTLSCEQNLNHDAMYWYRQDPGQGLRLIYYSQIVNDFQKGDIAEGYSVSREKKESFPLTVTSAQKNPTAFYLCASSIRPGILTEAFFGQGTRLTVV.

The chain carries TRBV5-1 and TRBJ2-7; possibly TRBD1 for D (5 bases). The CDR3 totals 15 residues. Per the germline V gene, CDR1 is SGHRS and CDR2 is YFSETQ. The V end lost 0 bases, the J end lost 4 bases, and 14 bases lay between the germline ends. The CDR3 DNA follows: TGCGCCAGCAGCTTGGATGCAGGGATCGGGTACGAGCAGTACTTC. Its translation is CASSLDAGIGYEQYF.

The chain links TRBV5-1 to TRBJ2-1; TRBD2 matches 9 bases. Germline values: CDR1 SGHRS, CDR2 YFSETQ. V was clipped by 6 bases and J by 7 bases; unmatched bases: 11. The CDR3 runs 15 residues. CDR3 residues: CASTIQRGALNEQFF. The DNA for the CDR3 is TGCGCCAGCACCATCCAGCGGGGGGCCCTTAATGAGCAGTTCTTC. Filled out from reference TRBV5-1 and TRBJ2-1, the complete variable domain reads KAGVTQTPRYLIKTRGQQVTLSCSPISGHRSVSWYQQTPGQGLQFLFEYFSETQRNKGNFPGRFSGRQFSNSRSEMNVSTLELGDSALYLCASTIQRGALNEQFFGPGTRLTVL.

J is TRBJ1-5 and V is TRBV5-6; 7 nucleotides agree with TRBD1. This CDR3 comprises 17 residues. Unmatched junction bases numbered 13, after V lost 3 bases and J lost 4 bases. The V gene's germline CDR1 is SGHDT and CDR2 YYEEEE. DNA of the CDR3: TGTGCCAGCAGCTCAGCAAGGAAATGGGACAGAAATCAGCCCCAGCATTTT. Protein sequence: CASSSARKWDRNQPQHF.

This chain joins TRBV2 and TRBJ1-1; the D gene is possibly TRBD1 (5 bases). The CDR3 is 13 residues long. In germline, CDR1 is SNHLY, CDR2 FYNNEI. The germline V and J ends were trimmed by 6 bases and 3 bases, with 11 bases remaining between them. The CDR3 loop is CASRLGEDTEAFF. In DNA form, the CDR3 reads TGTGCCAGCAGATTGGGGGAGGACACTGAAGCTTTCTTT.

The count of this clone is one. The rearrangement links TRBV7-3 to TRBJ2-2, with 8 bases identical to TRBD1. V lost 6 bases and J lost 5; bases outside the gene matches: 11. Germline loops: CDR1 SGHTA, CDR2 FQGTGA. This CDR3 region has 16 residues. The CDR3 reads CASRKNQGAQTGELFF. The DNA for the CDR3 is TGTGCCAGCAGGAAAAATCAGGGGGCGCAAACCGGGGAGCTGTTTTTT.

The chain combines TRBV5-5 with TRBJ2-1, with 8 positions matching TRBD2. Germline CDR1 SGHKS, CDR2 YYEKEE (reference sequence). This CDR3 comprises 19 residues. With V trimmed by 4 bases and J by 0 bases, 15 bases remained unmatched. CDR3 in amino acids: CASSHPVGVAGSSYNEQFF. Written as DNA, the CDR3 is TGTGCCAGCAGCCACCCCGTCGGGGTAGCGGGGAGCTCCTACAATGAGCAGTTCTTC.

V gene TRBV9 combines with J gene TRBJ2-5, with D unresolved. V lost 0 bases and J lost 3, with 6 bases in between. Germline V lookup: CDR1 SGDLS, CDR2 YYNGEE. CDR3 length: 13 residues. The CDR3 DNA sequence: TGTGCCAGCAGCGTAGGACATGAAGAGACCCAGTACTTC. Amino acid sequence: CASSVGHEETQYF.

The chain recombines TRBV27 with TRBJ2-2, with D possibly TRBD1 on 6 matching bases. CDR1 is MNHEY and CDR2 is SMNVEV in the germline V gene (reference sequence). Trimming stripped 6 bases from V and 5 bases from J, with 16 bases between. This CDR3 comprises 15 residues. CDR3 region: CASRITERGTGELFF. The CDR3 bases are TGTGCCAGCAGAATCACTGAAAGGGGGACCGGGGAGCTGTTTTTT.

This clone was observed a handful of times. The rearrangement uses TRBV7-9 and TRBJ1-1, with a tentative D call TRBD1 (6 bases). The CDR3 consists of 13 residues. CDR1 and CDR2 (germline): SEHNR, FQNEAQ (reference sequence). Trimming removed 5 bases from V and 4 bases from J, with 11 bases in between. CDR3 nucleotide sequence: TGTGCCAGCAGCCCCGACAGGCCCACTGAAGCTTTCTTT. Its translation is CASSPDRPTEAFF.

This rearrangement joins TRBV9 to TRBJ1-2; perhaps TRBD1 as D (5 bases). From germline, CDR1 is SGDLS and CDR2 YYNGEE. The CDR3 sequence is 15 residues long. Trimming removed 3 bases at V and 7 bases at J, with 19 bases between. DNA of the CDR3: TGTGCCAGCAGCGAGAGCCCAGCGGGGACGGTTGGCTACACCTTC. Translation gives CASSESPAGTVGYTF.

The chain combines TRBV7-9 with TRBJ1-1, with 12 bases that match TRBD1. Losses at the gene ends were 5 bases for V and 5 bases for J; bases not matched to a gene: 9. The CDR3 is made up of 16 amino acids. In germline, CDR1 is SEHNR, CDR2 FQNEAQ (reference sequence). CDR3 sequence (DNA): TGTGCCAGCAGCACCCGGGACAGGGGGCGGGGGACTGAAGCTTTCTTT. It specifies CASSTRDRGRGTEAFF.

This clone has more than one count but fewer than ten. The genes are TRBV7-9 and TRBJ1-1, with D perhaps TRBD1 (6 bases). CDR3 length: 14 residues. Germline V CDR1 and CDR2: SEHNR, FQNEAQ (reference sequence). V shed 8 bases and J shed 4 bases, with 17 bases lying between them. The CDR3 loop reads CASEGGGMGTEAFF. The CDR3 DNA reads as TGTGCCAGCGAGGGAGGGGGAATGGGCACTGAAGCTTTCTTT.

V is TRBV6-1 and J is TRBJ1-4; the D is unclear. Germline V gene lookup returns CDR1 MNHNS and CDR2 SASEGT. V gave up 0 bases and J gave up 6 bases, with 11 bases separating them. The CDR3 is 15 residues long. CDR3 region: CASSEAKREYEKLFF. The CDR3 region has the DNA TGTGCCAGCAGTGAAGCCAAGCGGGAGTATGAAAAACTGTTTTTT.

The rearrangement joins TRBV6-1 to TRBJ1-3; 7 bases align to TRBD1. The trim removed 7 bases at V and 3 bases at J, leaving 6 bases unmatched. The CDR3 consists of 14 residues. Germline CDR1 MNHNS, CDR2 SASEGT. The CDR3 reads CASIEGAHGNTIYF. The CDR3 DNA sequence: TGTGCCAGCATAGAGGGGGCGCATGGAAACACCATATATTTT.

The chain recombines TRBV28 with TRBJ1-2, with 8 bases identical to TRBD1. V was pared by 6 bases and J by 8 bases, with 8 bases of the junction left unmatched. The CDR3 has 13 residues. Germline CDR1 MDHEN, CDR2 SYDVKM. The CDR3 nucleotides read TGTGCCAGCAGCTTCCAGGGGGCGCGAGGCTACACCTTC. It codes for CASSFQGARGYTF.

The CDR3 spells CASSLRQGGPSSYEQYF. The CDR3 DNA is TGTGCCAGCAGCTTGAGACAGGGGGGTCCAAGCTCCTACGAGCAGTACTTC. This chain links TRBV5-4 with TRBJ2-7, with TRBD1 matching over 9 bases. Trimming removed 1 base from V and 0 bases from J; junction bases left unmatched: 8. CDR3 length equals 17 residues. The germline gives CDR1 SGHNT, CDR2 YYREEE (reference sequence).

The V and J genes are TRBV3-1 (or the pseudogene TRBV3-2) and TRBJ1-1; possible D gene TRBD1, 6 bases. The length of the CDR3 is 12 residues. V gave up 0 bases and J gave up 11 bases, with 10 bases separating them. Germline V gene lookup returns CDR1 LGHDT and CDR2 YNNKEL (reference sequence). CDR3: CASSQDEGGAFF. The CDR3 DNA is TGTGCCAGCAGCCAAGATGAGGGGGGGGCTTTCTTT.